This is a list of T cell receptor beta chains from one sample in a study of blood T cell repertoires in COVID-19. The table came from immunoSEQ multiplex PCR; TCRdb's copy has only in-frame clones and leaves some out. The repertoire has about 250,000 clones, around 80% of them found once; the top ten carry about 5.7%. The sequencing input was peripheral blood. The receptors were gathered from a man at least 80 years old with acute or convalescent COVID-19. The CDR3 runs from the conserved cysteine through the conserved F or W. The D gene is left open where the match is weak. Size values are once, few and many counts, or a class for expanded clones, and some rows have none.

>.|TRBV6-5|TRBJ2-5|.
CASRPSGSQGGTQYF
TGTGCCAGCAGACCGAGCGGGTCCCAGGGGGGGACCCAGTACTTC
>.|TRBV5-4|TRBJ2-5|TRBD2
CASSRPLAGDETQYF
TGTGCCAGCAGCCGCCCCCTAGCGGGAGATGAGACCCAGTACTTC
>.|TRBV7-2|TRBJ1-2|TRBD1
CASSLGQARSSYGYTF
TGTGCCAGCAGCTTGGGACAGGCGCGTAGTAGCTATGGCTACACCTTC
>.|TRBV20-1|TRBJ2-4|.
CSASPRGNNIQYF
TGCAGTGCTAGTCCCCGCGGGAATAACATTCAGTACTTC
>.|TRBV7-8|TRBJ2-7|TRBD1
CASSKTGGQYEQYF
TGTGCCAGCAGCAAGACAGGGGGGCAGTACGAGCAGTACTTC
>.|TRBV7-9|TRBJ2-1|.
CASSTSQGSQFF
TGTGCCAGCAGTACGTCTCAGGGTAGTCAGTTCTTC
>few|TRBV7-9|TRBJ2-1|TRBD1
CASSWGTGQGTNEQFF
TGTGCCAGCAGCTGGGGAACGGGACAGGGTACCAATGAGCAGTTCTTC
>.|TRBV3-1/TRBV3-2|TRBJ1-1|TRBD1
CASTRQGGTEAFF
TGTGCCAGCACCCGACAGGGGGGCACTGAAGCTTTCTTT
>.|TRBV20-1|TRBJ1-2|TRBD1
CSASLRTGGFGYTF
TGCAGTGCTAGTCTCAGGACAGGGGGCTTTGGCTACACCTTC
>.|TRBV2|TRBJ1-6|.
CASGAESSYNSPLHF
TGTGCCAGCGGGGCCGAGAGCTCCTATAATTCACCCCTCCACTTT
>.|TRBV4-2|TRBJ1-4|TRBD1
CASSWAPGQGDEKLFF
TGTGCCAGCAGCTGGGCACCGGGACAGGGAGACGAAAAACTGTTTTTT
>few|TRBV7-3|TRBJ1-2|TRBD1
CASSGGPGQDYGYTF
TGTGCCAGCAGCGGTGGTCCGGGACAGGATTATGGCTACACCTTC
>few|TRBV5-1|TRBJ2-7|TRBD1
CASSPTGGSLEQYF
TGCGCCAGCAGCCCCACAGGGGGGTCGCTCGAGCAGTACTTC
>.|TRBV19|TRBJ1-6|TRBD1
CASNRDRDNSPLHF
TGTGCCAGTAACCGGGACAGGGATAATTCACCCCTCCACTTT
>few|TRBV19|TRBJ2-7|TRBD2
CASAPGLAGHYEQYF
TGTGCCAGCGCCCCGGGACTAGCGGGACACTACGAGCAGTACTTC
>.|TRBV2|TRBJ1-3|TRBD1
CASSDRTGVNTIYF
TGTGCCAGCAGTGACAGGACAGGGGTAAACACCATATATTTT
>.|TRBV24-1|TRBJ1-4|.
CATHRVFGEKLFF
TGTGCCACACACAGGGTTTTTGGTGAAAAACTGTTTTTT
>.|TRBV2|TRBJ1-1|TRBD1
CASSDRGQSEAFF
TGTGCCAGCAGCGACCGGGGACAGTCGGAAGCTTTCTTT
>.|TRBV6-1|TRBJ1-2|TRBD1
CASSERGRNYGYTF
TGTGCCAGCAGTGAAAGGGGGCGCAACTATGGCTACACCTTC
>.|TRBV5-6|TRBJ2-1|.
CASSLGPAGSSYNEQFF
TGTGCCAGCAGCTTAGGACCCGCTGGGAGCTCCTACAATGAGCAGTTCTTC
>.|TRBV20-1|TRBJ1-2|TRBD1
CSGGGGYGYTF
TGCAGTGGAGGGGGCGGCTATGGCTACACCTTC
>.|TRBV9|TRBJ2-2|TRBD2
CASSVSGNLIGELFF
TGTGCCAGCAGCGTTAGCGGGAATCTGATCGGGGAGCTGTTTTTT
>.|TRBV19|TRBJ2-7|.
CASSPTGLYEQYF
TGTGCCAGTAGTCCCACAGGCCTCTACGAGCAGTACTTC
>once|TRBV4-2|TRBJ2-2|.
CASSQAAAGTNTGELFF
TGTGCCAGCAGCCAAGCAGCTGCAGGAACGAACACCGGGGAGCTGTTTTTT
>.|TRBV28|TRBJ1-2|.
CASTPLTGGSYGYTF
TGTGCCAGCACCCCTTTGACGGGCGGGAGCTATGGCTACACCTTC
>.|TRBV6-1|TRBJ1-6|TRBD1
CASSEDPGGSYSPLHF
TGTGCCAGCAGTGAGGACCCAGGGGGATCCTATTCACCCCTCCACTTT
>.|TRBV28|TRBJ2-7|TRBD1
CASSFQGTGNYEQYF
TGTGCCAGCAGTTTCCAAGGGACAGGGAATTACGAGCAGTACTTC
>.|TRBV29-1|TRBJ2-5|.
CSVEKDRSETQYF
TGCAGCGTTGAAAAAGACAGGTCCGAGACCCAGTACTTC
>.|TRBV24-1|TRBJ2-3|TRBD1
CATRGTGVTDTQYF
TGTGCCACCAGGGGGACAGGGGTAACAGATACGCAGTATTTT